A single sample is the source of the 9 T cell receptor beta chains below, sequenced in a study of shared clonotypes between healthy human individuals. The repertoire was sequenced with immunoSEQ multiplex PCR; TCRdb's copy has only in-frame clones and lacks some. The sample consists of 1.5 million to 1.9 million clones, approximately 98% of them appearing once. Sequencing was performed on naive CD4+ T cells sorted from blood. Subset specified: CD45RA+ positively selected. These receptors originate from a man under 40 in good health.

The gene calls are TRBV11-2 and TRBJ1-1; TRBD1 matches 8 bases. The CDR3 is 15 residues long. Unmatched junction bases numbered 6, after V lost 5 bases and J lost 1 base. Germline CDR1 reads SGHAT; CDR2 reads FQNNGV. The CDR3: CASSGQGAGNTEAFF. CDR3 in DNA: TGTGCCAGCAGCGGTCAGGGGGCAGGGAACACTGAAGCTTTCTTT.

V and J are TRBV5-5 and TRBJ2-7; 10 bases are a match to TRBD1. The CDR3 consists of 16 residues. The V gene's germline CDR1 is SGHKS and CDR2 YYEKEE (reference sequence). V gave up 4 bases and J gave up 2 bases; unmatched junction bases: 9. CDR3 sequence (DNA): TGTGCCAGCAGCAACCCGGGTGGGACAGGGGCCTACGAGCAGTACTTC. Residues: CASSNPGGTGAYEQYF.

The rearrangement joins TRBV7-9 to TRBJ1-1; D remains unclear. V was pared by 8 bases and J by 4 bases, with 5 bases between. The CDR3 spans 10 residues. Germline V gene data show CDR1 as SEHNR and CDR2 as FQNEAQ (reference sequence). The DNA of the CDR3 is TGTGCCAGCTTTGGCACTGAAGCTTTCTTT. Protein product: CASFGTEAFF.

This clone has just one count. This chain connects TRBV7-6 to TRBJ2-7; tentative D call: TRBD1 (5 bases). V lost 5 bases, J lost 2 bases, and 16 bases lay in between. The germline gives CDR1 SGHVS, CDR2 FNYEAQ. This CDR3 region has 15 residues. DNA for the CDR3: TGTGCCAGCAGCCAAAACCCTAGGGGAACCTACGAGCAGTACTTC. It specifies CASSQNPRGTYEQYF. The variable domain in full, completed from reference TRBV7-6 and TRBJ2-7, reads GAGVSQSPRYKVTKRGQDVALRCDPISGHVSLYWYRQALGQGPEFLTYFNYEAQQDKSGLPNDRFSAERPEGSISTLTIQRTEQRDSAMYRCASSQNPRGTYEQYFGPGTRLTVT.

The rearrangement links TRBV2 to TRBJ1-1, with 7 positions matching TRBD1. The germline V gene encodes CDR1 SNHLY and CDR2 FYNNEI. V gave up 4 bases and J gave up 4 bases; unmatched junction bases: 9. The CDR3 is 15 residues long. The DNA for the CDR3 is TGTGCCAGCAGTGGTTGGGACAGATGGAGCACTGAAGCTTTCTTT. Its translation: CASSGWDRWSTEAFF.

This clone was observed a single time. CDR3 sequence (DNA): TGCGCCAGCAGGGCCGGGACAGGGGTAACTGAAGCTTTCTTT. It is translated as CASRAGTGVTEAFF. This chain links TRBV10-2 with TRBJ1-1, with 10 bases aligning to TRBD1. Trimming cost V 6 bases and J 5 bases; bases outside gene matches: 6. CDR1 and CDR2 (germline): WSHSY, SAAADI. The CDR3 covers 14 residues.

This sequence joins TRBV20-1 and TRBJ2-1; possible D gene TRBD1, 5 bases. The V and J ends lost 4 bases and 10 bases respectively, with 8 bases between them. The length of the CDR3 is 10 residues. Germline-derived CDR1 and CDR2 are DFQATT and SNEGSKA (reference sequence). The CDR3 protein is CSATAGEQFF. DNA for the CDR3: TGCAGTGCTACTGCAGGGGAGCAGTTCTTC.

V gene TRBV6-1 combines with J gene TRBJ2-1, with 9 positions matching TRBD2. The V gene's germline CDR1 is MNHNS and CDR2 SASEGT. The trim removed 7 bases at V and 5 bases at J, leaving 9 bases unmatched. The CDR3 has 15 amino acids. In DNA form, the CDR3 reads TGTGCCAGCATGCGCCCGGCGGGAGGGAACAATGAGCAGTTCTTC. Residues: CASMRPAGGNNEQFF.

This chain uses TRBV10-2 with TRBJ1-2, with TRBD1 matching 7 bases. With V trimmed by 0 bases and J by 10 bases, 8 bases remained unmatched. The germline gives CDR1 WSHSY, CDR2 SAAADI. The CDR3 length is 14 residues. CDR3 DNA: TGCGCCAGCAGTGAGTCGGGGCGGGACAGTCACTACACCTTC. It specifies CASSESGRDSHYTF.